This TCR beta chain was identified during a study of CD8+ T cells in alopecia areata. Study-wide results and limits: Although TCR sharing was seen in mice, sharing across patients was less clear, possibly for HLA-related reasons.

Comments on this clone: Its specificity is unknown.

Looked up from germline, CDR1 is GTSNPN and CDR2 is SVGIG (reference sequence). The CDR3 is 13 amino acids. J lost 2 bases, V lost 5 bases, and 6 bases had no gene match. RNA extraction and reverse transcription yielded cDNA as sequencing template. Sequenced by immunoSEQ multiplex PCR; TCRdb stores in-frame clones only, minus some. This sample has 150,000 to 200,000 clones; about three fifths occur once, and the top ten carry about 1.3%. Sample treatment: oral pan-JAK inhibitor, 5-10 mg twice daily. The investigators collected lesional scalp punch biopsies and peripheral blood from alopecia areata patients.

Material: CD4+ T cells sorted from blood, obtained between weeks 49 and 50, from a patient treated with tofacitinib. The chain links TRBV30 to TRBJ2-7; TRBD1 aligns across 7 bases. This clonotype was sampled from a human donor with alopecia areata. As DNA, the CDR3 is TGTGCCTGGTCGACAGGGATAGCCTACGAGCAGTACTTC. It codes for CAWSTGIAYEQYF. Combining the CDR3 with reference TRBV30 and TRBJ2-7 gives the whole variable domain SQTIHQWPATLVQPVGSPLSLECTVEGTSNPNLYWYRQAAGRGLQLLFYSVGIGQISSEVPQNLSASRPQDRQFILSSKKLLLSDSGFYLCAWSTGIAYEQYFGPGTRLTVT.